The 5 T cell receptor beta chains presented below share a single source sample, sequenced in a study of control samples from healthy donors and cancer patients. Measured with immunoSEQ multiplex PCR; TCRdb has only the in-frame clones, and not every one. The sample yields over 65,000 clones, approximately 91% seen once. The sample was PBMCs. These receptors were collected from a woman in her 50s with colorectal cancer.

The chain combines TRBV2 with TRBJ1-6, with a possible D match to TRBD1 (5 bases). The V end lost 5 bases, the J end lost 7 bases, and 18 bases lay between the germline ends. CDR1 and CDR2 (germline): SNHLY, FYNNEI. The CDR3 extends over 16 amino acids. CDR3 residues: CASSLEGQYNNSPLHF. In nucleotides, the CDR3 is TGTGCCAGCAGTCTGGAGGGGCAATACAACAATTCACCCCTCCACTTT.

The chain links TRBV6-2 or TRBV6-3 to TRBJ2-7; a possible D gene is TRBD1 (5 bases). V lost 3 bases and J lost 7, with 10 bases in between. Germline-derived CDR1 and CDR2 are MNHEY and SVGEGT. This CDR3 contains 12 residues. In DNA form, the CDR3 reads TGTGCCAGCAGTTATTCAGGGCTTGAGCAGTACGTC. Protein product: CASSYSGLEQYV.

The V and J genes are TRBV12-3 or TRBV12-4 and TRBJ1-6; no clear D gene. Trimming cost V 3 bases and J 11 bases, with 8 bases left between them. CDR3 length: 12 amino acids. The CDR3 sequence: CASSFSQAPLHF. CDR3 sequence (DNA): TGTGCCAGCAGTTTCTCTCAGGCACCCCTCCACTTT.

This clone showed up just a few times. Mismatch with germline at one junction end may stem from a read error. V usage is TRBV15 and J usage is TRBJ1-6; tentatively, D is TRBD1 (6 bases). The CDR3 sequence is 13 residues long. CDR1 is LNHNV and CDR2 is YYDKDF in the germline V gene (reference sequence). The CDR3 loop reads CATRAGGLSALHF. In nucleotides, the CDR3 is TGTGCCACCAGAGCTGGGGGGCTTTCAGCCCTCCACTTT.

The chain joins TRBV6-2 or TRBV6-3 to TRBJ1-1; TRBD1 matches at 8 bases. The germline CDR1 and CDR2 sequences are MNHEY and SVGEGT. Trimming took 0 bases from V and 6 from J; bases not matched to a gene: 3. This CDR3 has 14 amino acids. The chain's CDR3 is CASSYSTGAAEAFF. The CDR3 DNA sequence: TGTGCCAGCAGTTACTCGACAGGGGCGGCTGAAGCTTTCTTT.